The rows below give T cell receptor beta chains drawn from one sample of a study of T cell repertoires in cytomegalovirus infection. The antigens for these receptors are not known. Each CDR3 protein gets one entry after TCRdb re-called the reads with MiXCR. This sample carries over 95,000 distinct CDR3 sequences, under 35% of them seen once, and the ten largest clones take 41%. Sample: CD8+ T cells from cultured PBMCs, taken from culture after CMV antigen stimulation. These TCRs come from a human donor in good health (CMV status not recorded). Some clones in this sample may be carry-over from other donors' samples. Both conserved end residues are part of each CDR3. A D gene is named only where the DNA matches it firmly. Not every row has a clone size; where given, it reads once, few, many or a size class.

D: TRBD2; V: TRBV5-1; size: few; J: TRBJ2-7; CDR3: CASSTAGFYYEQYF; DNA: TGCGCCAGCAGCACAGCGGGATTTTACTACGAGCAGTACTTC
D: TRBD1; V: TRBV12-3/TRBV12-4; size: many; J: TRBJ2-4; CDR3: CASSFRDRGPAKNIQYF; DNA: TGTGCCAGCAGCTTCCGGGACAGGGGGCCGGCCAAAAACATTCAGTACTTC
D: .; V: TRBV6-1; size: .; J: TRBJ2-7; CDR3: CASGNEQYF; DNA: TGTGCCAGCGGCAACGAGCAGTACTTC
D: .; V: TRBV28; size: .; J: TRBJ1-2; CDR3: CASSSYGGVTYGGYTF; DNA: TGTGCCAGCAGTTCGTACGGCGGTGTCACCTATGGTGGCTACACCTTC
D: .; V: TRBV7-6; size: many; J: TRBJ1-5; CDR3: CASSLSGYSNQPQHF; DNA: TGTGCCAGCAGCTTATCGGGGTATAGCAATCAGCCCCAGCATTTT
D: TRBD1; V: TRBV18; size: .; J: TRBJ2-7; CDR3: CASSPQGAGEQYF; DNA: TGTGCCAGCTCACCTCAGGGGGCGGGGGAGCAGTACTTC
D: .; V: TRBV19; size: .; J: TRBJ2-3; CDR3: CASSEGKESDTQYF; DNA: TGTGCCAGTAGTGAGGGTAAGGAGTCAGATACGCAGTATTTT
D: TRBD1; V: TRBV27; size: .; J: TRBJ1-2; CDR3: CASRLGQGFGGYTF; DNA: TGTGCCAGCAGATTGGGACAGGGGTTCGGTGGCTACACCTTC
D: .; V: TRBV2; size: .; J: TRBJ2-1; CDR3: CASSDTGRNEQFF; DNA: TGTGCCAGCAGTGATACAGGGCGCAATGAGCAGTTCTTC
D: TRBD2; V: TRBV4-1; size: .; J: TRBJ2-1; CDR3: CASSLPTSGAYNEQFF; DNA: TGCGCCAGCAGCCTTCCGACTAGCGGGGCCTACAATGAGCAGTTCTTC
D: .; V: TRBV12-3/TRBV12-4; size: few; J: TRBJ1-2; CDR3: CASSLLGGGYTF; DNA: TGTGCCAGCAGTTTACTGGGGGGAGGCTACACCTTC
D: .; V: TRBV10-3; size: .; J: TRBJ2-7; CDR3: CAISDGDVSYEQYF; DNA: TGTGCCATCAGTGACGGAGACGTCTCCTACGAGCAGTACTTC
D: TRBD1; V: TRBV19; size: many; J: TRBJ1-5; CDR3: CASTPGFQGEGVSQPQHF; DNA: TGTGCCAGTACCCCTGGATTCCAGGGGGAGGGGGTCAGTCAGCCCCAGCATTTT
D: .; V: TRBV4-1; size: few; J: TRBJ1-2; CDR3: CASSQTGRQYGYTF; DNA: TGCGCCAGCAGCCAAACTGGGCGGCAATATGGCTACACCTTC
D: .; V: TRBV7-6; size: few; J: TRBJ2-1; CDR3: CASSLKGPGSSYNEQFF; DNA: TGTGCCAGCAGCTTAAAGGGGCCGGGGAGCTCCTACAATGAGCAGTTCTTC
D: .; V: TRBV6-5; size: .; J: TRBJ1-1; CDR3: CASSYSRNSDTEAFF; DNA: TGTGCCAGCAGTTACTCGCGGAATAGCGACACTGAAGCTTTCTTT
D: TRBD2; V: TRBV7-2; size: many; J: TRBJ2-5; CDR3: CASSLGGLVETQYF; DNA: TGTGCCAGCAGCTTAGGAGGACTAGTTGAGACCCAGTACTTC
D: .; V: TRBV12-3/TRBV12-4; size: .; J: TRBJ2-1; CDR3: CASSLDEFYNEQFF; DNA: TGTGCCAGCAGCCTGGACGAATTCTACAATGAGCAGTTCTTC
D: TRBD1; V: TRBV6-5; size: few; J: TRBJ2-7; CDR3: CASSFEPGQGIYEQYF; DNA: TGTGCCAGCAGTTTCGAACCGGGACAGGGGATATACGAGCAGTACTTC
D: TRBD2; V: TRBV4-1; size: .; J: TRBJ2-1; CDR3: CASGLAGDYNEQFF; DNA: TGCGCCAGCGGACTAGCGGGGGACTACAATGAGCAGTTCTTC
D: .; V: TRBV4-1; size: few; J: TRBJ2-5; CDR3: CASSQGPEDKETQYF; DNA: TGCGCCAGCAGCCAAGGACCCGAGGATAAAGAGACCCAGTACTTC
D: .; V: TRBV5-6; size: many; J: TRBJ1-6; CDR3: CASSQHYQGILNSPLHF; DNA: TGTGCCAGCAGTCAACACTATCAGGGGATTTTGAATTCACCCCTCCACTTT
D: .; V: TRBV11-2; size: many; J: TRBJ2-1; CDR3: CASSGTGGPFISSYNEQFF; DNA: TGTGCCAGCAGTGGGACTGGGGGCCCTTTTATCTCCTCCTACAATGAGCAGTTCTTC
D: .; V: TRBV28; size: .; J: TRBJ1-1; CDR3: CASSNGPQGRNTEAFF; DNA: TGTGCCAGCAGCAACGGGCCCCAGGGCAGGAACACTGAAGCTTTCTTT
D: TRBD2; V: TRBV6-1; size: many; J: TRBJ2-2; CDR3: CASSGLAGDTGELFF; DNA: TGTGCCAGCAGTGGACTAGCGGGGGACACCGGGGAGCTGTTTTTT
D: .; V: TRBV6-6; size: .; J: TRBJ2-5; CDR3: CASSYSDTAQETQYF; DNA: TGTGCCAGCAGTTACTCAGACACAGCGCAAGAGACCCAGTACTTC
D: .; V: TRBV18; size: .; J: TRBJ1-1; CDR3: CASSLATLRTEAFF; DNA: TGTGCCAGCTCACTCGCCACCCTCAGAACTGAAGCTTTCTTT
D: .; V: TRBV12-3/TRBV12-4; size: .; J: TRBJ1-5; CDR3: CASSQTESNQPQHF; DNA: TGTGCCAGCAGTCAGACGGAGAGCAATCAGCCCCAGCATTTT
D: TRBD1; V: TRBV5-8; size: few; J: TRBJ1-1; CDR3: CASSYRTGLNTEAFF; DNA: TGTGCCAGCAGCTACCGGACAGGCCTGAACACTGAAGCTTTCTTT
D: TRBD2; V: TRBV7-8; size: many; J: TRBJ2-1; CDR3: CASSLGGAGGRNEQFF; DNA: TGTGCCAGCAGCTTAGGAGGGGCGGGGGGCCGAAATGAGCAGTTCTTC
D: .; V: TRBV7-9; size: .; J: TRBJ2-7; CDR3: CASSLAVGGKAYEQYF; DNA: TGTGCCAGCAGCTTAGCGGTGGGCGGCAAAGCCTACGAGCAGTACTTC
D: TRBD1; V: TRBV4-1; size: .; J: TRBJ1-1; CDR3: CASSQGQGPTEAFF; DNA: TGCGCCAGCAGCCAGGGACAGGGTCCCACTGAAGCTTTCTTT
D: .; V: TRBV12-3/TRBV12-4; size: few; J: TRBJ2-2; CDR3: CASHRPDKGTRELFF; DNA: TGTGCCAGCCACCGCCCGGACAAGGGTACCAGGGAGCTGTTTTTT
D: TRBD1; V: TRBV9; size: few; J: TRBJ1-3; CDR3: CASSPGQASRESGNTIYF; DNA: TGTGCCAGCAGCCCGGGACAGGCCTCTAGGGAATCTGGAAACACCATATATTTT
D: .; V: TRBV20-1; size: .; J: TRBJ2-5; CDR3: CSARDSSGGEETQYF; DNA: TGCAGTGCTAGAGATTCGTCAGGGGGGGAAGAGACCCAGTACTTC
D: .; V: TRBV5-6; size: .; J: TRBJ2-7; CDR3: CASSEGKRYEQYF; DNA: TGTGCCAGCAGCGAGGGGAAGCGCTACGAGCAGTACTTC
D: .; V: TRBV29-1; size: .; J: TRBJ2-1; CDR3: CSVEGHNEQFF; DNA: TGCAGCGTTGAGGGGCACAATGAGCAGTTCTTC
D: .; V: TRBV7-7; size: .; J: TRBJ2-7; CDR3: CASSPGGLYEQYF; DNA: TGTGCTAGCTCCCCGGGGGGCCTTTACGAGCAGTACTTC
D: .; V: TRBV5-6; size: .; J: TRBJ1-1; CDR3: CASSLWGGNTEAFF; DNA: TGTGCCAGCAGCCTCTGGGGGGGGAACACTGAAGCTTTCTTT
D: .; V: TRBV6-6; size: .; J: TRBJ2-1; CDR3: CASSYVGAVDEQFF; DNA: TGTGCCAGCAGTTACGTGGGGGCTGTCGATGAGCAGTTCTTC
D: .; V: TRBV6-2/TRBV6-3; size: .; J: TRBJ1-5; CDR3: CASSWGGQPQHF; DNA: TGTGCCAGCAGTTGGGGCGGCCAGCCCCAGCATTTT
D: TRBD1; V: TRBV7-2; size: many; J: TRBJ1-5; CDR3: CASSEGDSGNQPQHF; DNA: TGTGCCAGCAGCGAGGGGGACAGCGGCAATCAGCCCCAGCATTTT
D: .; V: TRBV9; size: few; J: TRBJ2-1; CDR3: CASSVAHWDTYNEQFF; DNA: TGTGCCAGCAGCGTAGCCCACTGGGACACCTACAATGAGCAGTTCTTC
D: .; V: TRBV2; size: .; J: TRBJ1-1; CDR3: CASSDAREGDTEAFF; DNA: TGTGCCAGCAGTGACGCCAGGGAAGGGGACACTGAAGCTTTCTTT
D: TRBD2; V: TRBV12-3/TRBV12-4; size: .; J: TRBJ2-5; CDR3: CASSLWAPGGATPRETQYF; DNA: TGTGCCAGCAGTTTATGGGCCCCCGGGGGGGCCACCCCAAGAGAGACCCAGTACTTC
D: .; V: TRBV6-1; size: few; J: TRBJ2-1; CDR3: CASTEGPGPYNEQFF; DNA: TGTGCCAGCACCGAGGGACCAGGGCCCTACAATGAGCAGTTCTTC
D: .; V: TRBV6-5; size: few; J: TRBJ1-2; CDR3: CASRPTGTAYGYTF; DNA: TGTGCCAGCAGACCGACCGGGACCGCCTATGGCTACACCTTC